This T cell receptor beta chain was recorded in a study of shared clonotypes between healthy human individuals. The germline gives CDR1 MGHRA, CDR2 YSYEKL. V was trimmed by 0 bases and J by 0 bases, leaving 6 bases between them. The CDR3 runs to 15 residues. Study findings and constraints: Exclusively blood specimens were collected; tissue repertoires likely differ. Larger estimated richness was generally recorded for naive subsets relative to memory subsets.

About this clone: Antigen unknown.

Sorted-subset replicate PCRs used 200 ng DNA, approximately 27,000 T cell genomes. Authors' processing steps: Sequence data from immunoSEQ were junction-only and lacked quality scores; consequently, filtering differed. Using immunoSEQ multiplex PCR, the repertoire was profiled, and TCRdb retains in-frame clones only, with some absent. The V and J calls and clone size were taken over from that table, and D and trimming were inferred from the DNA. The profile shows some 1 million clones, about 74% of them singletons. This TCR came from a man aged 18 to 29 in good health. The V call is TRBV4-1, the J call TRBJ2-1, with D unresolved. The specimen sequenced was memory CD4+ T cells sorted from blood. The subset here: CD45RA-negative fraction. The CDR3 nucleotides are TGCGCCAGCAGCCAAGAACTCGTCTCCTACAATGAGCAGTTCTTC. Translation: CASSQELVSYNEQFF.